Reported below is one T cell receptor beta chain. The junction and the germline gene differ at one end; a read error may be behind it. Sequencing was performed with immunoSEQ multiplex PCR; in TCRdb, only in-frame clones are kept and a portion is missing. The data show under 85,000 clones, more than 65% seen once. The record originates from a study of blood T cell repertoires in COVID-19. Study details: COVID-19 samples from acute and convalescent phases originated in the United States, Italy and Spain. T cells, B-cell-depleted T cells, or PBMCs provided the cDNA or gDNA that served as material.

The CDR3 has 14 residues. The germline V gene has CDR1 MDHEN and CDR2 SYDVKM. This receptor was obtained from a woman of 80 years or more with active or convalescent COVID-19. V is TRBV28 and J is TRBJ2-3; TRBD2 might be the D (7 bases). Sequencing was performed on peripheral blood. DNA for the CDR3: TGTGCCACCAGTCTAGGGGGGGACACAGATACGCAGTATTTT. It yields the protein CATSLGGDTDTQYF.